This T cell receptor (beta chain) derives from a study of cytotoxic CD8 clonotypes in ibrutinib-treated CLL. Study summary: After median roughly 68 months, approximately 14 stayed in remission, about twelve progressed; responses about 24 partial, 2 complete. Across samples, productive templates numbered 255,043 and productive rearrangements reached about 98,000 on average.

Findings of the study overall: Having risen at ibrutinib response, clonality had fallen back toward baseline by progression.

As regards this clone: Its target is not known.

Depth targeted 1 in 200,000 to 1 in 1 million T cells, averaging 10x coverage per clonotype. The protocol was immunoSEQ multiplex PCR, while the TCRdb copy is restricted to in-frame clones and leaves out a portion. The sample includes some 130,000 clones, around 85% seen only once; the top ten take over 2%. The TCR comes from a human donor with chronic lymphocytic leukemia. The material was PBMCs, obtained after 24 months of ibrutinib treatment.

The CDR3 DNA is TGTGCCTGGAATGGACAGGGGGCATATTCACCCCTCCACTTT. The encoded protein is CAWNGQGAYSPLHF. This rearrangement joins TRBV30 to TRBJ1-6; 11 positions match TRBD1. CDR3 length equals 14 residues. With V trimmed by 4 bases and J by 8 bases, 4 bases remained unmatched. Looked up from germline, CDR1 is GTSNPN and CDR2 is SVGIG (reference sequence).